The TCR beta chain under discussion was sequenced for a study of vaccination effects on CD4 cells after COVID-19. For this clone: What it recognizes is unknown.

Before any sequencing was done, the ViraFEST assay used viral peptide pools to expand antigen-specific CD4+ T cells. The culture ran for 10 days, and then CD4+ T cells were isolated. The individual was infected with SARS-CoV-2 between March and December 2020, as confirmed by PCR. The method was immunoSEQ multiplex PCR; TCRdb's version includes in-frame clones alone and lacks a portion of them. The sample shows approximately 33,000 clones, about three quarters of them seen only once. Sample: CD4+ T cells from PBMCs cultured with HCoV-NL63 spike peptides, taken before COVID-19 vaccination. This receptor was identified in a human donor who had a prior SARS-CoV-2 infection.

CDR3 protein: CATTGQGASPLHF. In DNA form, the CDR3 reads TGTGCCACCACAGGACAGGGGGCTTCACCCCTCCACTTT. This sequence joins TRBV19 and TRBJ1-6; 11 nucleotides line up with TRBD1. J lost 9 bases, V lost 10 bases, and 5 bases had no gene match. The CDR3 is 13 amino acids. The germline V gene encodes CDR1 LNHDA and CDR2 SQIVND (reference sequence). Full variable domain (remainder filled in from reference TRBV19 and TRBJ1-6): DGGITQSPKYLFRKEGQNVTLSCEQNLNHDAMYWYRQDPGQGLRLIYYSQIVNDFQKGDIAEGYSVSREKKESFPLTVTSAQKNPTAFYLCATTGQGASPLHFGNGTRLTVT.